The 17 T cell receptor beta chains below all came from one sample that was sequenced in a study of blood T cell repertoires in COVID-19. The protocol was immunoSEQ multiplex PCR, while the TCRdb copy is restricted to in-frame clones and leaves out a portion. The profile covers over 40,000 clones, with about four fifths appearing a single time and about 2.8% taken by the ten largest. Material for sequencing was peripheral blood. These receptor sequences come from a woman aged 55-69 years with acute or convalescent COVID-19.

V gene TRBV14 combines with J gene TRBJ1-2, with D possibly being TRBD1 (6 bases). This CDR3 is 14 amino acids long. From germline, CDR1 is SGHDN and CDR2 FVKESK. V lost 1 base to trimming and J lost 2 bases, with 8 bases between them. DNA of the CDR3: TGTGCCAGCAGCCAAGGAGGACAGAACTATGGCTACACCTTC. It is translated as CASSQGGQNYGYTF.

This rearrangement joins TRBV5-8 to TRBJ2-5; D is undetermined. Per germline, CDR1 SGHTS and CDR2 YDEGEE. The CDR3 runs to 11 residues. Trimming removed 4 bases at V and 5 bases at J, with 6 bases between. The CDR3 sequence is CASSGLETQYF. The CDR3 coding sequence is TGTGCCAGCAGCGGCCTTGAGACCCAGTACTTC.

The chain is built from TRBV27 and TRBJ2-7; D is perhaps TRBD1 (5 bases). The V gene lost 2 bases and the J gene lost 4 bases, with 21 bases spanning the gap. Germline lookup yields CDR1 MNHEY and CDR2 SMNVEV (reference sequence). The CDR3 length is 17 residues. This CDR3 reads CASSLIGNRYTPYEQYF. CDR3 bases: TGTGCCAGCAGTTTAATTGGGAACAGGTACACTCCTTACGAGCAGTACTTC.

This chain connects TRBV12-5 to TRBJ2-2; TRBD1 aligns across 7 bases. With 6 bases clipped from V and 2 bases from J, the junction kept 3 bases outside the gene matches. The CDR3 contains 14 residues. Germline-derived CDR1 and CDR2 are LGHNT and FRNRAP. The CDR3 here is CASGRQGNTGELFF. The CDR3 nucleotides read TGTGCTAGTGGGAGACAGGGAAACACCGGGGAGCTGTTTTTT.

The chain has TRBV9 and TRBJ1-5; no definite D call. Germline lookup yields CDR1 SGDLS and CDR2 YYNGEE. The germline V and J ends were trimmed by 0 bases and 4 bases, with 11 bases remaining between them. CDR3 length equals 15 residues. CDR3 coding DNA: TGTGCCAGCAGCGTAGGGCCGGGAGGGAATCAGCCCCAGCATTTT. Translated: CASSVGPGGNQPQHF.

The chain employs TRBV3-1 (or the pseudogene TRBV3-2) and TRBJ2-3; weak D call: TRBD1 (6 bases). Germline V gene sequence: CDR1 LGHDT, CDR2 YNNKEL (reference sequence). The CDR3 loop spans 14 amino acids. Trimming removed 4 bases at V and 2 bases at J, with 10 bases between. This chain's CDR3 is CASSRGQTTDTQYF. CDR3 nucleotides: TGTGCCAGCAGCCGCGGACAGACCACAGATACGCAGTATTTT.

The CDR3 DNA follows: TGTGCCAGCAGTTACTCCCGGTACAGCAATCAGCCCCAGCATTTT. It specifies CASSYSRYSNQPQHF. The rearrangement links TRBV6-6 to TRBJ1-5, with D unclear. The length of the CDR3 is 15 residues. V dropped 0 bases and J dropped 1 base, with 7 bases sitting between them. Per germline, CDR1 MNHNY and CDR2 SVGAGI (reference sequence).

The chain couples TRBV6-6 to TRBJ1-5, with a weak D call TRBD1 (6 bases). The CDR3 runs 16 residues. V dropped 5 bases and J dropped 0 bases, with 14 bases sitting between them. Germline values: CDR1 MNHNY, CDR2 SVGAGI (reference sequence). The CDR3 DNA reads TGTGCCAGCAGTCTAGGACAGAAATATAGCAATCAGCCCCAGCATTTT. This translates into CASSLGQKYSNQPQHF.

The V call is TRBV30, the J call TRBJ1-2, with TRBD1 matching 9 bases. V was clipped by 4 bases and J by 5 bases; unmatched bases: 5. The germline V gene encodes CDR1 GTSNPN and CDR2 SVGIG (reference sequence). The CDR3 sequence is 13 residues long. DNA for the CDR3: TGTGCCTGGAACCGGGACAGGGCTTATGGCTACACCTTC. It yields the protein CAWNRDRAYGYTF.

V gene TRBV7-8 combines with J gene TRBJ2-5, with TRBD2 identical over 8 bases. The V and J ends lost 5 bases and 2 bases, in that order; junction bases with no gene match: 10. From germline, CDR1 is SGHVS and CDR2 FQNEAQ. The CDR3 is 16 residues long. CDR3 sequence: CASSRNGGAFQETQYF. In DNA, the CDR3 is TGTGCCAGCAGCCGTAACGGGGGGGCTTTTCAAGAGACCCAGTACTTC.

The chain uses TRBV27 and TRBJ2-3, with 7 positions matching TRBD2. This CDR3 contains 16 residues. Germline trimming cut 2 bases from V and 4 bases from J; bases unmatched to any gene: 9. Germline V gene lookup returns CDR1 MNHEY and CDR2 SMNVEV (reference sequence). The CDR3 nucleotides read TGTGCCAGCAGTTTAAAGGTCGGGAGGAGAGCAGATACGCAGTATTTT. Translated: CASSLKVGRRADTQYF.

V gene TRBV28 combines with J gene TRBJ2-5; 8 bases align to TRBD1. Per germline, CDR1 MDHEN and CDR2 SYDVKM. This CDR3 has 14 amino acids. Trimming at V came to 7 bases and at J to 2 bases, leaving 6 bases not matched to a gene. This CDR3 reads CASKGTGEQETQYF. In DNA form, the CDR3 reads TGTGCCAGCAAGGGGACAGGAGAACAAGAGACCCAGTACTTC.

This chain joins TRBV9 and TRBJ1-5, with unresolved D. Germline loops: CDR1 SGDLS, CDR2 YYNGEE. The CDR3 extends over 15 amino acids. V shed 3 bases and J shed 7 bases, with 17 bases lying between them. The CDR3: CASSAVGVRGQPQHF. CDR3 nucleotide sequence: TGTGCCAGCAGCGCCGTCGGGGTTCGGGGACAGCCCCAGCATTTT.

CDR3 bases: TGTGCCAGCAGCTTTGACAGGGACACTGAAGCTTTCTTT. Its protein product is CASSFDRDTEAFF. The V call is TRBV11-1, the J call TRBJ1-1; 7 bases fit TRBD1. The germline CDR1 and CDR2 sequences are SGHAT and FQDESV (reference sequence). CDR3 length equals 13 residues. The V segment lost 3 bases and the J segment 3 bases; nucleotides outside the gene matches: 1.

In this sample, this clone turned up once. This rearrangement joins TRBV28 to TRBJ1-1; D is ambiguous. The CDR3 has 14 amino acids. V was shortened by 11 bases and J by 5 bases, with 21 bases between the two germline ends. The V gene's germline CDR1 is MDHEN and CDR2 SYDVKM. This CDR3 is CAAQRGSFGTEAFF. In DNA form, the CDR3 reads TGTGCCGCCCAACGAGGGTCCTTCGGGACTGAAGCTTTCTTT.

The chain links TRBV16 to TRBJ1-5; 10 nucleotides line up with TRBD1. Germline assignment: CDR1 KGHSY and CDR2 FQNENV. The CDR3 runs to 17 residues. The trim removed 2 bases at V and 7 bases at J, leaving 11 bases unmatched. The CDR3 nucleotides are TGTGCCAGCAGCCAAGGGGGGGGACAGGGGCGAAACCAGCCCCAGCATTTT. This codes for CASSQGGGQGRNQPQHF.

As concerns this clone: This specimen includes other DNA sequences encoding the same CDR3. The chain links TRBV9 to TRBJ1-1, with TRBD1 as a possible D gene (5 bases). Germline CDR1 reads SGDLS; CDR2 reads YYNGEE. CDR3 length equals 14 residues. Trimming left V 2 bases short and J 5 bases short, with 13 bases between. The CDR3 DNA sequence: TGTGCCAGCAGCGTGGACACGGGGGGTACTGAAGCTTTCTTT. Residues: CASSVDTGGTEAFF.